One and the same sample provided the 28 T cell receptor beta chains below, sequenced in a study of blood T cell repertoires in COVID-19 (TCRdb year 2020). Libraries were built with the immunoSEQ multiplex PCR assay. TCRdb mirrors the immuneACCESS table, restricted to in-frame sequences. Some clones are absent from its copies; in checked studies, under half trace to an unresolved V gene, and the reason for the others is unknown. Recorded for this sample are 56,000 or so clones; around 90% of them occurred a single time. Roughly 20% of the sample is held by the ten biggest clonotypes. The sample comprised peripheral blood. The origin of the receptors is a human donor in a cohort sampled during active COVID-19.

V and J are TRBV5-6 and TRBJ1-2; TRBD1 aligns across 9 bases. Germline CDR1 SGHDT, CDR2 YYEEEE. CDR3 length: 16 residues. The V and J ends lost 0 bases and 4 bases, in that order; junction bases with no gene match: 7. CDR3 sequence (DNA): TGTGCCAGCAGCTTGGGTGGGACAGGGAACGTCTATGGCTACACCTTC. Protein: CASSLGGTGNVYGYTF.

J is TRBJ1-1 and V is TRBV19, with D perhaps TRBD1 (6 bases). The CDR3 contains 16 residues. V was trimmed by 1 base and J by 1 base, leaving 13 bases between them. Germline V gene lookup returns CDR1 LNHDA and CDR2 SQIVND (reference sequence). CDR3 sequence: CASSIVLNRANTEAFF. The CDR3 nucleotides are TGTGCCAGTAGTATAGTTTTGAACAGGGCGAACACTGAAGCTTTCTTT.

The chain couples TRBV19 to TRBJ1-3; D ambiguous. Trimming left V 4 bases short and J 1 base short, with 11 bases between. Germline V gives CDR1 LNHDA, CDR2 SQIVND (reference sequence). This CDR3 spans 15 amino acids. DNA for the CDR3: TGTGCCAGTAGTAGGGCAGCACGGTCTGGAAACACCATATATTTT. Translation gives CASSRAARSGNTIYF.

The chain joins TRBV6-5 to TRBJ2-7, with D possibly matching TRBD2 (6 bases). CDR3 length: 15 amino acids. From germline, CDR1 is MNHEY and CDR2 SVGAGI. Trimming stripped 0 bases from V and 4 bases from J, with 13 bases between. The CDR3 coding sequence is TGTGCCAGCAGTTACTCGACAGCTGGGACTTACGAGCAGTACTTC. This translates into CASSYSTAGTYEQYF.

The chain is built from TRBV6-5 and TRBJ1-5; 9 positions agree with TRBD1. Losses at the gene ends were 8 bases for V and 4 bases for J; bases not matched to a gene: 3. Germline V gene lookup returns CDR1 MNHEY and CDR2 SVGAGI. The CDR3 has 13 amino acids. The CDR3 protein is CASGTGINQPQHF. For the CDR3, the DNA is TGTGCCAGCGGGACAGGGATTAATCAGCCCCAGCATTTT.

V is TRBV7-9 and J is TRBJ2-2; D could derive from TRBD1 or TRBD2 (6 bases each). Germline V gives CDR1 SEHNR, CDR2 FQNEAQ (reference sequence). Trimming stripped 10 bases from V and 8 bases from J, with 14 bases between. The CDR3 loop spans 12 amino acids. Written as DNA, the CDR3 is TGTGCCATCACGGGGGCCACGGGGGAGCTGTTTTTT. It is translated as CAITGATGELFF.

This clone was recorded a few times. This rearrangement joins TRBV30 to TRBJ1-2; D gene ambiguous. CDR1 GTSNPN and CDR2 SVGIG come from the germline V gene (reference sequence). The CDR3 totals 12 residues. V gave up 0 bases and J gave up 8 bases, with 10 bases separating them. The DNA of the CDR3 is TGTGCCTGGAGTGTCCGAGGAGCGGGCTACACCTTC. Protein: CAWSVRGAGYTF.

This clone was found once. Here the CDR3 reads CASSQGSTILASSYNSPLHF. In DNA, the CDR3 is TGTGCCAGCAGCCAAGGCTCCACCATCCTCGCGAGCTCCTATAATTCACCCCTCCACTTT. The V call is TRBV3-1 (or the pseudogene TRBV3-2), the J call TRBJ1-6, with D hard to call. Per germline, CDR1 LGHDT and CDR2 YNNKEL (reference sequence). There are 20 residues in the CDR3. V lost 1 base and J 0 bases, leaving 19 bases between the germline ends.

V is TRBV4-1 and J is TRBJ2-7; maybe TRBD1 (5 bases). V was shortened by 4 bases and J by 1 base, with 14 bases between the two germline ends. Germline CDR1 is MGHRA and CDR2 is YSYEKL. The CDR3 consists of 15 residues. DNA of the CDR3: TGCGCCAGCAGCCTAAGGACATCAGCTTCCTACGAGCAGTACTTC. Protein sequence: CASSLRTSASYEQYF.

This clone appeared a few times. The chain joins TRBV7-9 to TRBJ1-1, with D unclear. V lost 1 base, J lost 1 base, and 4 bases lay in between. The CDR3 contains 13 residues. Germline CDR1 SEHNR, CDR2 FQNEAQ (reference sequence). The CDR3 coding sequence is TGTGCCAGCAGCTTAGGAGCGAACACTGAAGCTTTCTTT. This gives the protein CASSLGANTEAFF.

The CDR3 DNA follows: TGCGCCAGCAGCTTACCGGGTGACGAGCAGTACTTC. Translation: CASSLPGDEQYF. The rearrangement links TRBV5-1 to TRBJ2-7, with D hard to call. Trimming removed 2 bases from V and 5 bases from J, with 8 bases in between. Per the germline V gene, CDR1 is SGHRS and CDR2 is YFSETQ. This CDR3 comprises 12 residues.

The chain has TRBV6-5 and TRBJ1-2; no clear D gene. V gave up 4 bases and J gave up 4 bases, with 19 bases separating them. The CDR3 has 16 residues. Germline V gene data show CDR1 as MNHEY and CDR2 as SVGAGI. The CDR3 is CASSSRRAASSYGYTF. CDR3 DNA: TGTGCCAGCAGTTCCCGCCGCGCGGCGTCGAGCTATGGCTACACCTTC.

The chain uses TRBV11-1 and TRBJ2-2; 9 nucleotides align to TRBD1. CDR1 and CDR2 from the germline V gene are SGHAT and FQDESV (reference sequence). Trimming took 4 bases from V and 3 from J; bases not matched to a gene: 6. The CDR3 has 16 amino acids. In DNA, the CDR3 is TGTGCCAGCAGCTATGGACAGGGGTTATACACCGGGGAGCTGTTTTTT. Its translation is CASSYGQGLYTGELFF.

This clone was picked up a small number of times. The chain carries TRBV7-2 and TRBJ2-7, with D possibly matching TRBD1 (6 bases). CDR3 length: 14 residues. V was trimmed by 5 bases and J by 3 bases, leaving 14 bases between them. Germline V gene data show CDR1 as SGHTA and CDR2 as FQGNSA. In DNA, the CDR3 is TGTGCCAGCAGCCCCCCAGGGGCTGGCTACGAGCAGTACTTC. Encoded protein: CASSPPGAGYEQYF.

This clone was found a few times. The chain couples TRBV19 to TRBJ2-7; 10 nucleotides match TRBD2. This CDR3 spans 14 amino acids. The germline gives CDR1 LNHDA, CDR2 SQIVND (reference sequence). Trimming took 7 bases from V and 3 from J; bases not matched to a gene: 6. CDR3 amino acids: CASTSGGLLYEQYF. As DNA, the CDR3 is TGTGCCAGTACTAGCGGGGGCCTCCTCTACGAGCAGTACTTC.

The rearrangement links TRBV2 to TRBJ2-2; a weak D match, TRBD1 (6 bases). The CDR3 totals 15 residues. V shed 4 bases and J shed 0 bases, with 9 bases lying between them. Germline V lookup: CDR1 SNHLY, CDR2 FYNNEI. This CDR3 is CASSGDIANTGELFF. The DNA of the CDR3 is TGTGCCAGCAGTGGGGACATAGCGAACACCGGGGAGCTGTTTTTT.

The chain joins TRBV7-9 to TRBJ2-5; 10 nucleotides line up with TRBD1. Germline V gene sequence: CDR1 SEHNR, CDR2 FQNEAQ (reference sequence). Trimming removed 3 bases from V and 5 bases from J; junction bases left unmatched: 6. The CDR3 spans 15 residues. In DNA, the CDR3 is TGTGCCAGCAGCTTGACAGGGGGCGTTATGGAGACCCAGTACTTC. This codes for CASSLTGGVMETQYF.

V is TRBV6-1 and J is TRBJ1-2; D ambiguous. This CDR3 spans 16 amino acids. Trimming cost V 0 bases and J 0 bases, with 11 bases left between them. Germline V gene data show CDR1 as MNHNS and CDR2 as SASEGT. CDR3 sequence reads: CASSEAAGETNYGYTF. As DNA, the CDR3 is TGTGCCAGCAGTGAAGCAGCCGGGGAGACTAACTATGGCTACACCTTC.

The chain uses TRBV19 and TRBJ1-5; 8 nucleotides line up with TRBD1. The CDR3 loop spans 15 amino acids. CDR1 is LNHDA, CDR2 SQIVND, per germline (reference sequence). V lost 8 bases to trimming and J lost 2 bases; unmatched junction nucleotides: 8. The CDR3 is CASQTQGVGNQPQHF. DNA of the CDR3: TGTGCCAGTCAAACACAGGGGGTTGGCAATCAGCCCCAGCATTTT.

The chain employs TRBV11-2 and TRBJ1-2; perhaps TRBD1 as D (5 bases). This CDR3 has 13 residues. Per the germline V gene, CDR1 is SGHAT and CDR2 is FQNNGV. The V end lost 2 bases, the J end lost 2 bases, and 6 bases lay between the germline ends. The CDR3 nucleotides read TGTGCCAGCAGCTTATCAGGGAACTATGGCTACACCTTC. This codes for CASSLSGNYGYTF.

The chain has TRBV29-1 and TRBJ2-1; TRBD1 aligns across 7 bases. The CDR3 spans 13 residues. The germline V gene has CDR1 SQVTM and CDR2 ANQGSEA. J gave up 0 bases and V 7 bases, and 3 bases lay outside the gene matches. The CDR3 loop is CSGGQVSYNEQFF. The CDR3 DNA sequence: TGCAGCGGCGGACAGGTCTCCTACAATGAGCAGTTCTTC.

The CDR3 coding sequence is TGTGCCAGCAGCGAGGCCGCCATGGGGGACAGGGACTATGGCTACACCTTC. Translation gives CASSEAAMGDRDYGYTF. The chain employs TRBV9 and TRBJ1-2, with TRBD1 matching over 9 bases. V dropped 3 bases and J dropped 3; count of bases not matched to a gene: 12. This CDR3 is 17 amino acids long. Germline-derived CDR1 and CDR2 are SGDLS and YYNGEE.

DNA for the CDR3: TGTGCCAGTGGGCGACCGGGACTAGCCCCCGGGGAGCTGTTTTTT. This codes for CASGRPGLAPGELFF. The V call is TRBV19, the J call TRBJ2-2; TRBD2 agrees at 9 bases. CDR3 length: 15 amino acids. The ends lost 8 bases at V and 6 bases at J; junction bases unmatched: 10. CDR1 LNHDA and CDR2 SQIVND come from the germline V gene (reference sequence).

The chain couples TRBV5-4 to TRBJ1-5; D may be TRBD1 (5 bases). This CDR3 is 15 amino acids long. V lost 4 bases to trimming and J lost 1 base, with 12 bases between them. Germline V gene lookup returns CDR1 SGHNT and CDR2 YYREEE (reference sequence). Here the CDR3 DNA reads TGTGCCAGCAGCACCGGGACTGGAAGCAATCAGCCCCAGCATTTT. Translating gives CASSTGTGSNQPQHF.

V is TRBV6-5 and J is TRBJ1-1, with TRBD1 as a possible D gene (6 bases). Germline V CDR1 and CDR2: MNHEY, SVGAGI. This CDR3 spans 13 amino acids. Trimming removed 5 bases from V and 1 base from J, with 8 bases in between. The CDR3 nucleotides are TGTGCCAGCAGTAGGGACAAGAACACTGAAGCTTTCTTT. The encoded protein is CASSRDKNTEAFF.

This clone was counted once. The chain uses TRBV11-2 and TRBJ2-3; D not certain. This CDR3 spans 13 amino acids. V shed 3 bases and J shed 4 bases, with 8 bases lying between them. Germline loops: CDR1 SGHAT, CDR2 FQNNGV. The CDR3 coding sequence is TGTGCCAGCAGCTTTTCCCCTCCAGATACGCAGTATTTT. Residues: CASSFSPPDTQYF.

This chain links TRBV7-2 with TRBJ2-1; D call uncertain. V was shortened by 5 bases and J by 7 bases, with 9 bases between the two germline ends. This CDR3 is 12 amino acids long. CDR1 and CDR2 from the germline V gene are SGHTA and FQGNSA. CDR3 sequence (DNA): TGTGCCAGCAGCCCGTTACGGAATGAGCAGTTCTTC. It encodes CASSPLRNEQFF.

This chain joins TRBV27 and TRBJ2-7, with a possible D match to TRBD2 (7 bases). Germline lookup yields CDR1 MNHEY and CDR2 SMNVEV (reference sequence). Trimming stripped 7 bases from V and 0 bases from J, with 16 bases between. This CDR3 spans 15 amino acids. CDR3 region: CASKKEGGVSYEQYF. Here the CDR3 DNA reads TGTGCCAGCAAGAAGGAGGGGGGGGTCTCCTACGAGCAGTACTTC.